One and the same sample provided the 22 T cell receptor beta chains below, sequenced in a study of beta chain features in type 1 diabetes. Antigens of these TCRs are unknown. Findings and limits, study-wide: In all four CD4+ subsets, TCRB CDR3 length was significantly, moderately reduced in type 1 diabetes.

The investigators reverse transcribed all of the isolated RNA, so they sequenced expressed TCRB transcripts. Assay: immunoSEQ multiplex PCR; the TCRdb copy retains only in-frame clones and omits some. The sample yields hundreds of thousands of clones, 14% to 15% seen once. Material for sequencing was naive CD4+ T cells from blood. Receptors originate from a man younger than 35 with type 1 diabetes.

This clone was counted a few times. The chain combines TRBV19 with TRBJ2-6, with a tentative D call TRBD1 (6 bases). This CDR3 contains 15 residues. The germline V and J ends were trimmed by 4 bases and 4 bases, with 11 bases remaining between them. Germline V gene lookup returns CDR1 LNHDA and CDR2 SQIVND (reference sequence). CDR3 protein: CASSTTGTGANVLTF. CDR3 nucleotide sequence: TGTGCCAGTAGTACCACAGGGACCGGGGCCAACGTCCTGACTTTC.

V and J are TRBV7-2 and TRBJ2-7; TRBD1 agrees at 7 bases. CDR1 is SGHTA, CDR2 FQGNSA, per germline. The CDR3 contains 13 residues. Unmatched junction bases numbered 9, after V lost 7 bases and J lost 6 bases. The CDR3 region has the DNA TGTGCCAGCACCCTTTCCACAGGGGCCGAGCAGTACTTC. This translates into CASTLSTGAEQYF.

This clone appeared a few times. V and J are TRBV7-2 and TRBJ2-1; D is possibly TRBD2 (5 bases). Trimming removed 4 bases from V and 5 bases from J, with 9 bases in between. From germline, CDR1 is SGHTA and CDR2 FQGNSA. The CDR3 contains 13 residues. The CDR3 coding sequence is TGTGCCAGCAGCTCGAGAGGGAACAATGAGCAGTTCTTC. This encodes CASSSRGNNEQFF.

V is TRBV5-1 and J is TRBJ2-2; D not resolved. Germline CDR1 reads SGHRS; CDR2 reads YFSETQ. The CDR3 has 15 residues. V was shortened by 2 bases and J by 0 bases, with 8 bases between the two germline ends. Here the CDR3 DNA reads TGCGCCAGCAGCTTTCATGGCTCGAACACCGGGGAGCTGTTTTTT. Translated, it gives CASSFHGSNTGELFF.

This clone was counted only a few times. This rearrangement joins TRBV11-2 to TRBJ2-4; 8 nucleotides line up with TRBD1. This CDR3 is built from 16 residues. Germline V gene data show CDR1 as SGHAT and CDR2 as FQNNGV. J was trimmed by 6 bases and V by 6 bases; bases with no gene match: 13. The CDR3 DNA reads as TGTGCCAGCAGACCCGGGACAGGAAACGCAAGAAACATTCAGTACTTC. Residues: CASRPGTGNARNIQYF.

The chain has TRBV11-2 and TRBJ2-1, with 15 bases fitting TRBD2. Trimming at V came to 6 bases and at J to 7 bases, leaving 4 bases not matched to a gene. This CDR3 is 15 amino acids long. Germline CDR1 SGHAT, CDR2 FQNNGV. DNA for the CDR3: TGTGCCAGCAGATTCGGACTAGCGGGAGGGAATGAGCAGTTCTTC. It yields the protein CASRFGLAGGNEQFF.

The rearrangement links TRBV15 to TRBJ2-3, with TRBD1 matching over 7 bases. Trimming removed 0 bases from V and 3 bases from J; junction bases left unmatched: 6. Germline assignment: CDR1 LNHNV and CDR2 YYDKDF (reference sequence). The CDR3 contains 16 residues. The CDR3 bases are TGTGCCACCAGCAGAGAGGGACAGACTACAACAGATACGCAGTATTTT. Its translation is CATSREGQTTTDTQYF.

The chain is built from TRBV4-3 and TRBJ1-2; 8 nucleotides line up with TRBD1. V lost 0 bases, J lost 8 bases, and 5 bases stayed unmatched. The length of the CDR3 is 14 residues. Germline-derived CDR1 and CDR2 are LGHNA and YSLEER. The CDR3, as DNA: TGCGCCAGCAGCCAAGACAGGGGGCTAAGGGGCTACACCTTC. It is translated as CASSQDRGLRGYTF.

CDR3 residues: CASSAAQETQYF. CDR3 bases: TGTGCCAGCAGCGCGGCTCAAGAGACCCAGTACTTC. The chain has TRBV7-2 and TRBJ2-5; D gene unclear. The CDR3 has 12 amino acids. V dropped 5 bases and J dropped 2 bases, with 6 bases sitting between them. In germline, CDR1 is SGHTA, CDR2 FQGNSA.

This clone was detected a few times. The V gene is TRBV28, the J gene TRBJ1-1; weak D call: TRBD1 (6 bases). The ends were cut back, 6 bases at V and 0 bases at J, with 11 bases in the middle. The CDR3 runs 14 residues. Looked up from germline, CDR1 is MDHEN and CDR2 is SYDVKM. The CDR3 nucleotides are TGTGCCAGCAGGGTGACAGGAGTGAACACTGAAGCTTTCTTT. Its translation: CASRVTGVNTEAFF.

The chain is built from TRBV7-9 and TRBJ1-1; 7 nucleotides line up with TRBD1. V trimming: 0 bases; J trimming: 3 bases; junction bases outside the gene matches: 7. In germline, CDR1 is SEHNR, CDR2 FQNEAQ (reference sequence). The CDR3 is 16 amino acids. The CDR3 sequence: CASSLAGTEDDTEAFF. The CDR3 bases are TGTGCCAGCAGCTTAGCGGGGACAGAAGATGACACTGAAGCTTTCTTT.

The chain links TRBV29-1 to TRBJ2-7; D is possibly TRBD1 (6 bases). Trimming cost V 6 bases and J 5 bases, with 20 bases left between them. Germline CDR1 is SQVTM and CDR2 is ANQGSEA. The CDR3 consists of 14 residues. The CDR3 sequence is CSVLRGLAYDEQYF. The CDR3 DNA follows: TGCAGCGTACTAAGGGGGTTAGCCTACGACGAGCAGTACTTC.

This clone occurred a few times. The rearrangement uses TRBV7-8 and TRBJ2-5; the D is unclear. Trimming shortened V by 3 bases and J by 0 bases, and 8 bases separated the two germline ends. The CDR3 extends over 14 amino acids. The V gene's germline CDR1 is SGHVS and CDR2 FQNEAQ. The CDR3 sequence is CASSFSENQETQYF. The CDR3 coding sequence is TGTGCCAGCAGCTTCAGCGAAAACCAAGAGACCCAGTACTTC.

V and J are TRBV7-9 and TRBJ2-1; TRBD2 matches 10 bases. J gave up 6 bases and V 5 bases, and 7 bases lay outside the gene matches. The CDR3 length is 15 residues. From germline, CDR1 is SEHNR and CDR2 FQNEAQ (reference sequence). Here the CDR3 DNA reads TGTGCCAGCAGCCCTACTAGCGGGAAGGCCAATGAGCAGTTCTTC. Translating it yields CASSPTSGKANEQFF.

This clone showed up just a few times. This rearrangement joins TRBV7-2 to TRBJ2-1, with D tentatively TRBD1 (5 bases). Germline V gene sequence: CDR1 SGHTA, CDR2 FQGNSA. The germline V and J ends were trimmed by 4 bases and 11 bases, with 12 bases remaining between them. The CDR3 loop spans 12 amino acids. CDR3 protein: CASSSTGYKQFF. CDR3 nucleotide sequence: TGTGCCAGCAGCTCAACAGGATACAAGCAGTTCTTC.

The chain employs TRBV5-1 and TRBJ2-1; 13 positions agree with TRBD2. The CDR3 contains 15 residues. V lost 4 bases, J lost 6 bases, and 4 bases stayed unmatched. CDR1 and CDR2 (germline): SGHRS, YFSETQ. For the CDR3, the DNA is TGCGCCAGCAGCATACTAGCGGGGGGGGCCAATGAGCAGTTCTTC. This codes for CASSILAGGANEQFF.

This clone came up a few times. The V call is TRBV7-9, the J call TRBJ2-5; 9 bases map to TRBD2. CDR1 and CDR2 from the germline V gene are SEHNR and FQNEAQ (reference sequence). V shed 3 bases, J shed 4 bases, and the junction held 6 bases outside the gene matches. CDR3 length: 15 amino acids. The CDR3 sequence is CASSLVLSGGETQYF. CDR3 in DNA: TGTGCCAGCAGCTTGGTGCTTAGCGGGGGAGAGACCCAGTACTTC.

There are a few counts of this clone. This chain links TRBV5-4 with TRBJ2-1; TRBD2 matches at 11 bases. CDR1 is SGHNT, CDR2 YYREEE, per germline (reference sequence). V trimming: 5 bases; J trimming: 0 bases; junction bases outside the gene matches: 4. This CDR3 spans 16 amino acids. CDR3 amino acids: CASSQTSGNSYNEQFF. In nucleotides, the CDR3 is TGTGCCAGCAGTCAGACTAGCGGGAACTCCTACAATGAGCAGTTCTTC.

The chain carries TRBV5-1 and TRBJ1-4, with no clear D. CDR3 size: 15 residues. The V and J ends lost 4 bases and 6 bases respectively, with 16 bases between them. Germline V gene lookup returns CDR1 SGHRS and CDR2 YFSETQ. CDR3 residues: CASSQDGRRDEKLFF. CDR3 bases: TGCGCCAGCAGCCAAGATGGGCGCCGAGATGAAAAACTGTTTTTT.

A few counts support this clone. This chain uses TRBV7-2 with TRBJ2-7; TRBD2 matches at 13 bases. In germline, CDR1 is SGHTA, CDR2 FQGNSA. The CDR3 length is 17 residues. The trim removed 1 base at V and 1 base at J, leaving 4 bases unmatched. The CDR3 loop reads CASSLVGTSGTSYEQYF. Here the CDR3 DNA reads TGTGCCAGCAGCTTAGTAGGGACTAGCGGGACTTCCTACGAGCAGTACTTC.

This clone was counted only a few times. This chain joins TRBV5-8 and TRBJ2-5; 9 bases are shared with TRBD1. V was clipped by 1 base and J by 5 bases; unmatched bases: 15. The germline V gene encodes CDR1 SGHTS and CDR2 YDEGEE. The CDR3 consists of 18 residues. In DNA form, the CDR3 reads TGTGCCAGCAGCTTGACGGGACAGGGTCGTATCTATGCGGAGACCCAGTACTTC. Amino acids: CASSLTGQGRIYAETQYF.

This clone was observed a handful of times. The chain uses TRBV7-2 and TRBJ2-6; 11 positions agree with TRBD1. With 5 bases clipped from V and 3 bases from J, the junction kept 9 bases outside the gene matches. CDR1 and CDR2 from the germline V gene are SGHTA and FQGNSA. The CDR3 totals 18 residues. CDR3 residues: CASSAHMGQGVGANVLTF. CDR3 in DNA: TGTGCCAGCAGCGCGCATATGGGACAGGGGGTTGGGGCCAACGTCCTGACTTTC.